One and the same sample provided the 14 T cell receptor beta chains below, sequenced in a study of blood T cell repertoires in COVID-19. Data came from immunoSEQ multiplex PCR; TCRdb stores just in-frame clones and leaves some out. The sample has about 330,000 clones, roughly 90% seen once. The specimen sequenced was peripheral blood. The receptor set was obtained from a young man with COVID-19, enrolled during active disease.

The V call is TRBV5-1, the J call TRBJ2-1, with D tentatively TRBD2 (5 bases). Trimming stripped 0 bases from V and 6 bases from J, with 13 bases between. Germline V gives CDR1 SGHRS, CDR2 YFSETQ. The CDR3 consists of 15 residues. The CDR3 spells CASSLGATRSNEQFF. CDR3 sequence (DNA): TGCGCCAGCAGCTTGGGAGCAACTAGGTCCAATGAGCAGTTCTTC.

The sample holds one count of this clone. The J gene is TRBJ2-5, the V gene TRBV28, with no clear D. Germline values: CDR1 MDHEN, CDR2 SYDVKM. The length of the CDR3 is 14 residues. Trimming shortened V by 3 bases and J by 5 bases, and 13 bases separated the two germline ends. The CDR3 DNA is TGTGCCAGCAGTTTCCGAGGAGTCTGGGAGACCCAGTACTTC. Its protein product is CASSFRGVWETQYF.

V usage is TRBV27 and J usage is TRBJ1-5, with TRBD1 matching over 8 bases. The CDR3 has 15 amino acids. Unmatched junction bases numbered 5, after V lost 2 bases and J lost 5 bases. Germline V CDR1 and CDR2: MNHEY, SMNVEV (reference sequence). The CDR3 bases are TGTGCCAGCAGTTTACAGGGGGCCCGCTATCAGCCCCAGCATTTT. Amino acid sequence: CASSLQGARYQPQHF.

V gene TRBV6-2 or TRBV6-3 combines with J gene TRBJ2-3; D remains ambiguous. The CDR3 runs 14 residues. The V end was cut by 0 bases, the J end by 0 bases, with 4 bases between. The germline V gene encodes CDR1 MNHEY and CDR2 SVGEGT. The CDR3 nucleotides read TGTGCCAGCAGTTACTCCCAAAGCACAGATACGCAGTATTTT. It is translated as CASSYSQSTDTQYF.

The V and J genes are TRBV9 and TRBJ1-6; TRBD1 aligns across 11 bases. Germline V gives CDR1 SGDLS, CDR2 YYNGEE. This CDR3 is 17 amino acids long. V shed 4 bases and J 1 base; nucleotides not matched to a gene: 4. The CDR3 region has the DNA TGTGCCAGCAGCCTCGGGACAGGGGGGTCCTATAATTCACCCCTCCACTTT. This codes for CASSLGTGGSYNSPLHF.

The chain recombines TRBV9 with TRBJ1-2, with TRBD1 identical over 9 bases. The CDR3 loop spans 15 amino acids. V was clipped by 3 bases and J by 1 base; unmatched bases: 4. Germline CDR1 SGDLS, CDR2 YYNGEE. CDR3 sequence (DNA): TGTGCCAGCAGCGCGGGGACAGGGATTAACTATGGCTACACCTTC. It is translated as CASSAGTGINYGYTF.

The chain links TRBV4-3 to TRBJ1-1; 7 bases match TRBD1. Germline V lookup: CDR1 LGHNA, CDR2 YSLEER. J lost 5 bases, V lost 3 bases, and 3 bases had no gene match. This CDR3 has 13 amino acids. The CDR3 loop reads CASSHYRGTEAFF. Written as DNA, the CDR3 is TGCGCCAGCAGCCACTACAGGGGAACTGAAGCTTTCTTT.

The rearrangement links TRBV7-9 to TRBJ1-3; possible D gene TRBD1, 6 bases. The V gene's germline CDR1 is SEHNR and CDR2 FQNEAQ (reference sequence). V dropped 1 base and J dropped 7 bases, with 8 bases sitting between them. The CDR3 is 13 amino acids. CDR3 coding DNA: TGTGCCAGCAGCTTAGACAGGGCCAACACCATATATTTT. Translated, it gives CASSLDRANTIYF.

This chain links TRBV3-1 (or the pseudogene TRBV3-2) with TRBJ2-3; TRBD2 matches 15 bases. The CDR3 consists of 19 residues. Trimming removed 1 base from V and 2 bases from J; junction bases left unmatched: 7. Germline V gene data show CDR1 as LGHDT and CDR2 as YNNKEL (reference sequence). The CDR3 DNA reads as TGTGCCAGCAGCCAAGTCCCCGGGACTAGCGGGAGGATCACAGATACGCAGTATTTT. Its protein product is CASSQVPGTSGRITDTQYF.

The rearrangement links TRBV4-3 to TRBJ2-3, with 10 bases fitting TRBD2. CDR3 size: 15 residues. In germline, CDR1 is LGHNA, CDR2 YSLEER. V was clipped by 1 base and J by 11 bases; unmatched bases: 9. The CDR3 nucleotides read TGCGCCAGCAGCCAAGGGACTAGCGGAACGGTTAGGCAGTATTTT. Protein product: CASSQGTSGTVRQYF.

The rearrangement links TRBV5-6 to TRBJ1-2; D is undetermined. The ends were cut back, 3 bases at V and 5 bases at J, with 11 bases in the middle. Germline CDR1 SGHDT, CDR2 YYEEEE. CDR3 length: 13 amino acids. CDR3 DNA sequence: TGTGCCAGCAGCTCCGGGAGGGATTATGGCTACACCTTC. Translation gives CASSSGRDYGYTF.

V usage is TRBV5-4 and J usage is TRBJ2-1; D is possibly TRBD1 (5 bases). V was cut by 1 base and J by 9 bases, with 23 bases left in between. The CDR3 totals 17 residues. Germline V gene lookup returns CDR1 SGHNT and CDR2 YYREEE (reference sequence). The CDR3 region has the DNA TGTGCCAGCAGCTTGAATGGGGCGTGGCAGGGTGGCACTGAGCAGTTCTTC. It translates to CASSLNGAWQGGTEQFF.

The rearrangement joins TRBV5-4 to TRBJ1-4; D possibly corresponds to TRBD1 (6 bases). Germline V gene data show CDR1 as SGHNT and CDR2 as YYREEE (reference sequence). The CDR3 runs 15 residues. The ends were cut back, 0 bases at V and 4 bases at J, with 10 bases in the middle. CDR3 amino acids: CASSLAGHFNEKLFF. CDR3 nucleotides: TGTGCCAGCAGCTTGGCGGGACACTTTAATGAAAAACTGTTTTTT.

CDR3 coding DNA: TGTGCCAGTACCAGGGGCGATCAGCCCCAGCATTTT. It specifies CASTRGDQPQHF. The chain uses TRBV19 and TRBJ1-5; TRBD1 might be the D (6 bases). This CDR3 region has 12 residues. From germline, CDR1 is LNHDA and CDR2 SQIVND (reference sequence). The V gene lost 7 bases and the J gene lost 5 bases, with 9 bases spanning the gap. Filled out from reference TRBV19 and TRBJ1-5, the complete variable domain reads DGGITQSPKYLFRKEGQNVTLSCEQNLNHDAMYWYRQDPGQGLRLIYYSQIVNDFQKGDIAEGYSVSREKKESFPLTVTSAQKNPTAFYLCASTRGDQPQHFGDGTRLSIL.